This T cell receptor (beta chain) came from a study of cytomegalovirus exposure and HLA in healthy donors. Study details: An early data release held approximately 80 million unique TCRs from HLA-typed donors. Notes on the study in general: An ancestry cluster, one associated with Asian ancestry, reportedly showed fewer N-insertions than the approximately 700-donor mean in a later analysis. In a later analysis, TCR beta V- and J-gene trimming showed a link to a missense DCLRE1C variant.

In the case of this clone: Its antigen is as yet unknown.

PCR amplification relied on 60 Vbeta primers (plus 13 Jbeta primers). Under the authors' procedure: A later analysis tallied about 80 million unique TCR beta chains, about 12 million of them shared. Clones were read by immunoSEQ multiplex PCR, and TCRdb kept only the in-frame ones, dropping some. That table gives V, J and clone size, and the DNA gave D and trimming. Among 150,000 to 200,000 clones listed, about four fifths were seen once. Germline values: CDR1 SGHVS, CDR2 FNYEAQ. The CDR3 length is 13 residues. The germline V and J ends were trimmed by 1 base and 8 bases, with 11 bases remaining between them.

This receptor was identified in a woman aged 45-65 years in good health and CMV-seropositive. The chain recombines TRBV7-6 with TRBJ1-2, with D perhaps TRBD1 (5 bases). Sequenced input: PBMCs. The CDR3 loop is CASSLVQGGGYTF. The CDR3 DNA is TGTGCCAGCAGCTTAGTCCAGGGTGGGGGCTACACCTTC.